The 19 T cell receptor beta chains presented below share a single source sample, sequenced in a study of T cell responses to AZD1222 COVID-19 vaccine. Produced via immunoSEQ multiplex PCR; TCRdb's table is partial and in-frame only. The profile shows some 170,000 clones, around 87% of them singletons. Sequencing used peripheral blood, obtained 28 days after the second AZD1222 dose. The source of these receptors is an adult who received the AZD1222 COVID-19 vaccine.

Concerning this clone itself: At the DNA level, this CDR3 is encoded by other sequences in the same sample as well. The chain recombines TRBV6-5 with TRBJ2-5; TRBD2 aligns across 9 bases. The ends lost 4 bases at V and 5 bases at J; junction bases unmatched: 2. Germline V gene sequence: CDR1 MNHEY, CDR2 SVGAGI. The CDR3 sequence is 13 residues long. CDR3 DNA sequence: TGTGCCAGCAGTTTAGCGGGGGCGGAGACCCAGTACTTC. Its protein product is CASSLAGAETQYF.

This sequence joins TRBV5-1 and TRBJ1-2, with TRBD1 matching over 7 bases. CDR1 is SGHRS, CDR2 YFSETQ, per germline. V shed 4 bases and J 4 bases; nucleotides not matched to a gene: 10. The CDR3 is made up of 15 amino acids. The CDR3: CASSPRTGLGYGYTF. The CDR3 bases are TGCGCCAGCAGCCCACGGACAGGCCTGGGCTATGGCTACACCTTC.

The genes are TRBV5-1 and TRBJ1-3; D call uncertain. The CDR3 spans 14 residues. Trimming cost V 4 bases and J 4 bases, with 12 bases left between them. Germline V gives CDR1 SGHRS, CDR2 YFSETQ. The CDR3 bases are TGCGCCAGCAGCCGCGGCGTAGGGGGAAACACCATATATTTT. This sequence encodes CASSRGVGGNTIYF.

The V call is TRBV11-1, the J call TRBJ2-5; D may be TRBD2 (5 bases). Germline V lookup: CDR1 SGHAT, CDR2 FQDESV (reference sequence). The CDR3 totals 16 residues. V lost 5 bases and J 4 bases, leaving 20 bases between the germline ends. The chain's CDR3 is CASSPPRGREGETQYF. For the CDR3, the DNA is TGTGCCAGCAGCCCGCCGCGAGGCCGCGAGGGAGAGACCCAGTACTTC.

The chain recombines TRBV5-1 with TRBJ1-4, with D maybe TRBD1 (6 bases). Per the germline V gene, CDR1 is SGHRS and CDR2 is YFSETQ. This CDR3 has 15 residues. V was pared by 2 bases and J by 7 bases, with 15 bases between. CDR3 bases: TGCGCCAGCAGCTTCTCAGGGGCGCACAGTGAAAAACTGTTTTTT. Residues: CASSFSGAHSEKLFF.

CDR3 nucleotides: TGTGCCAGCTCGAGGGGTAATTCACCCCTCCACTTT. Its translation is CASSRGNSPLHF. This sequence joins TRBV12-3 or TRBV12-4 and TRBJ1-6, with a possible D match to TRBD1 (5 bases). Trimming shortened V by 8 bases and J by 6 bases, and 8 bases separated the two germline ends. This CDR3 spans 12 amino acids.

The V gene is TRBV7-9, the J gene TRBJ2-2; D perhaps matches TRBD1 (6 bases). The germline V gene has CDR1 SEHNR and CDR2 FQNEAQ (reference sequence). The CDR3 is 17 amino acids. Trimming shortened V by 3 bases and J by 1 base, and 15 bases separated the two germline ends. CDR3 DNA: TGTGCCAGCAGCTTCGACAGGAGTCTATTGAACACCGGGGAGCTGTTTTTT. This sequence encodes CASSFDRSLLNTGELFF.

The rearrangement uses TRBV4-2 and TRBJ1-6; the D is unclear. In germline, CDR1 is LGHNA, CDR2 YNFKEQ. The V end was cut by 0 bases, the J end by 5 bases, with 20 bases between. CDR3 length equals 19 residues. The CDR3 region is CASSQDTGSDGKNNSPLHF. The CDR3 region has the DNA TGTGCCAGCAGCCAAGATACTGGGTCGGACGGAAAAAATAATTCACCCCTCCACTTT.

The chain couples TRBV19 to TRBJ1-5; D gene uncertain. Germline V gene data show CDR1 as LNHDA and CDR2 as SQIVND (reference sequence). This CDR3 is built from 13 residues. The V and J ends lost 8 bases and 4 bases respectively, with 12 bases between them. The CDR3 here is CASSPDPNQPQHF. In DNA, the CDR3 is TGTGCCAGTTCCCCGGACCCGAATCAGCCCCAGCATTTT. Together with reference TRBV19 and TRBJ1-5, the CDR3 gives the full variable domain: DGGITQSPKYLFRKEGQNVTLSCEQNLNHDAMYWYRQDPGQGLRLIYYSQIVNDFQKGDIAEGYSVSREKKESFPLTVTSAQKNPTAFYLCASSPDPNQPQHFGDGTRLSIL.

This sequence joins TRBV27 and TRBJ1-2; 9 bases are a match to TRBD1. The CDR3 runs to 15 residues. V lost 4 bases to trimming and J lost 2 bases; unmatched junction nucleotides: 5. The germline CDR1 and CDR2 sequences are MNHEY and SMNVEV (reference sequence). The CDR3 protein is CASSSRDRENYGYTF. The CDR3 nucleotides are TGTGCCAGCAGTTCGAGGGACAGGGAAAACTATGGCTACACCTTC.

The V gene is TRBV5-1, the J gene TRBJ1-2; D perhaps matches TRBD1 (5 bases). The V end lost 6 bases, the J end lost 10 bases, and 13 bases lay between the germline ends. Germline V gives CDR1 SGHRS, CDR2 YFSETQ. The CDR3 spans 11 residues. The CDR3 bases are TGCGCCAGCACGAATGGCAGGGACTACACCTTC. Translating it yields CASTNGRDYTF.

V is TRBV4-2 and J is TRBJ2-5; 9 nucleotides agree with TRBD1. Germline V lookup: CDR1 LGHNA, CDR2 YNFKEQ. V lost 4 bases to trimming and J lost 3 bases; unmatched junction nucleotides: 12. CDR3 length: 17 residues. CDR3: CASSPFPPGQGKETQYF. In nucleotides, the CDR3 is TGTGCCAGCAGCCCCTTTCCCCCGGGACAGGGTAAAGAGACCCAGTACTTC.

J is TRBJ1-1 and V is TRBV12-5; 7 positions match TRBD1. The CDR3 extends over 17 amino acids. Germline V gene data show CDR1 as LGHNT and CDR2 as FRNRAP. Losses at the gene ends were 1 base for V and 1 base for J; bases not matched to a gene: 9. The CDR3 DNA reads as TGTGCTAGTGGTTTGGCCGGGACAGATATGAAGAACACTGAAGCTTTCTTT. Amino acids: CASGLAGTDMKNTEAFF. The full variable domain, in which reference TRBV12-5 and TRBJ1-1 provide the parts outside the CDR3, is DARVTQTPRHKVTEMGQEVTMRCQPILGHNTVFWYRQTMMQGLELLAYFRNRAPLDDSGMPKDRFSAEMPDATLATLKIQPSEPRDSAVYFCASGLAGTDMKNTEAFFGQGTRLTVV.

The gene calls are TRBV7-9 and TRBJ2-1, with D possibly TRBD2 on 5 matching bases. V was pared by 2 bases and J by 2 bases, with 10 bases between. CDR3 length: 15 residues. CDR1 and CDR2 (germline): SEHNR, FQNEAQ (reference sequence). Here the CDR3 DNA reads TGTGCCAGCAGCTTACGGGGTGCCCCCTACAATGAGCAGTTCTTC. Encoded protein: CASSLRGAPYNEQFF.

The J gene is TRBJ1-1, the V gene TRBV7-8, with D possibly TRBD1 on 6 matching bases. Trimming removed 5 bases at V and 6 bases at J, with 13 bases between. This CDR3 has 13 amino acids. Germline V lookup: CDR1 SGHVS, CDR2 FQNEAQ. CDR3 DNA: TGTGCCAGCAGCGCAACAGGGATCGCTGAAGCTTTCTTT. Its translation: CASSATGIAEAFF.

The chain has TRBV7-3 and TRBJ1-6; a possible D gene is TRBD1 (6 bases). Germline-derived CDR1 and CDR2 are SGHTA and FQGTGA. The CDR3 runs to 18 residues. V lost 0 bases, J lost 1 base, and 13 bases lay in between. The CDR3 DNA reads TGTGCCAGCAGCTTAACGTCGAGGGGGGAGTCCTATAATTCACCCCTCCACTTT. This encodes CASSLTSRGESYNSPLHF.

In its sample, this clone was seen a few times. This CDR3 reads CSASGLFSSYEQYF. The CDR3 DNA reads TGCAGTGCTAGTGGGCTGTTCAGCTCCTACGAGCAGTACTTC. The rearrangement links TRBV20-1 to TRBJ2-7; D gene uncertain. Germline lookup yields CDR1 DFQATT and CDR2 SNEGSKA (reference sequence). CDR3 length equals 14 residues. V was cut by 3 bases and J by 0 bases, with 12 bases left in between.

The chain combines TRBV6-6 with TRBJ1-2; weak D call: TRBD1 (5 bases). V shed 5 bases and J shed 8 bases, with 18 bases lying between them. The CDR3 runs to 14 residues. Germline-derived CDR1 and CDR2 are MNHNY and SVGAGI (reference sequence). The CDR3 is CASSLREGRGGYTF. CDR3 DNA: TGTGCCAGCAGTCTGCGGGAGGGGCGCGGGGGCTACACCTTC.

The chain uses TRBV11-1 and TRBJ2-7; D is undetermined. Germline V CDR1 and CDR2: SGHAT, FQDESV (reference sequence). V lost 4 bases and J lost 0, with 10 bases in between. This CDR3 region has 14 residues. This CDR3 is CASSYWGPSYEQYF. The DNA for the CDR3 is TGTGCCAGCAGCTACTGGGGTCCCTCCTACGAGCAGTACTTC.